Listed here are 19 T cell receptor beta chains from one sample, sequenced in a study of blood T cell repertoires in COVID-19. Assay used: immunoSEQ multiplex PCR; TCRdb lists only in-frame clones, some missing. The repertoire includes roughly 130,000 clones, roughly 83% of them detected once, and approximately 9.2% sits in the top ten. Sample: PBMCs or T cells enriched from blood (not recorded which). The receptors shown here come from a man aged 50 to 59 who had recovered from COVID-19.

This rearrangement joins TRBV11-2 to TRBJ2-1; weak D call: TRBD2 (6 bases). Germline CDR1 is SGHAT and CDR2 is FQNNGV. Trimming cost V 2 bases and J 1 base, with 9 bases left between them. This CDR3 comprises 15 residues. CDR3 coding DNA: TGTGCCAGCAGCTTAATCGCGGGGTCCTACAATGAGCAGTTCTTC. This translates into CASSLIAGSYNEQFF. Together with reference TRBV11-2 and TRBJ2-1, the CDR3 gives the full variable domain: EAGVAQSPRYKIIEKRQSVAFWCNPISGHATLYWYQQILGQGPKLLIQFQNNGVVDDSQLPKDRFSAERLKGVDSTLKIQPAKLEDSAVYLCASSLIAGSYNEQFFGPGTRLTVL.

The CDR3 DNA is TGCGCCAGCAGCCAAGGGTGGACAGCGGCTAATGAAAAACTGTTTTTT. The encoded protein is CASSQGWTAANEKLFF. V usage is TRBV4-3 and J usage is TRBJ1-4, with D tentatively TRBD1 (6 bases). V was cut by 1 base and J by 3 bases, with 12 bases left in between. The CDR3 extends over 16 amino acids. Germline lookup yields CDR1 LGHNA and CDR2 YSLEER.

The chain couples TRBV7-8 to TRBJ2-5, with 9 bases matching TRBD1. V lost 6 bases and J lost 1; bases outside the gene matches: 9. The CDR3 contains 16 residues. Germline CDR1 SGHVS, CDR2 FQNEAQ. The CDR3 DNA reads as TGTGCCAGCAGAGGGGACAGGGAAGGGTTCCAAGAGACCCAGTACTTC. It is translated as CASRGDREGFQETQYF.

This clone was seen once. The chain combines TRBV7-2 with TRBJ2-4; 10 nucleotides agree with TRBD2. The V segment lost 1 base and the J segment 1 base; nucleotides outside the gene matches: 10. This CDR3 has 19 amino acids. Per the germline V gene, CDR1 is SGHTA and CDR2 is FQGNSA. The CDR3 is CASSLVPSGGLAAKNIQYF. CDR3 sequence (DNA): TGTGCCAGCAGCTTAGTCCCTAGCGGGGGTCTTGCGGCCAAAAACATTCAGTACTTC.

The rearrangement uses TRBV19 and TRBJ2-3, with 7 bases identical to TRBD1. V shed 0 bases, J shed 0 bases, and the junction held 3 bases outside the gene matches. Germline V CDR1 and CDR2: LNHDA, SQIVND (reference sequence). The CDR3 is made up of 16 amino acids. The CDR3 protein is CASSIDLGQSTDTQYF. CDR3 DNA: TGTGCCAGTAGTATAGATCTGGGACAGAGCACAGATACGCAGTATTTT. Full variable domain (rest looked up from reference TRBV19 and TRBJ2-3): DGGITQSPKYLFRKEGQNVTLSCEQNLNHDAMYWYRQDPGQGLRLIYYSQIVNDFQKGDIAEGYSVSREKKESFPLTVTSAQKNPTAFYLCASSIDLGQSTDTQYFGPGTRLTVL.

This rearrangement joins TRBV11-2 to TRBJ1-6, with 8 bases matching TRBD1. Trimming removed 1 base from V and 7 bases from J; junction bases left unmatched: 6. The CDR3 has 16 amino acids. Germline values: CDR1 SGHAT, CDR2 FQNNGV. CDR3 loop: CASSLGPGGVNSPLHF. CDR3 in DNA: TGTGCCAGCAGCTTAGGTCCAGGGGGCGTGAATTCACCCCTCCACTTT.

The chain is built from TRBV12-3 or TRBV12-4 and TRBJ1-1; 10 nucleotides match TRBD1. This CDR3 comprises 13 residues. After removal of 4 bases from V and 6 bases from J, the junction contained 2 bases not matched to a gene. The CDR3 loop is CASSSTGGSEAFF. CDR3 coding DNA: TGTGCCAGCAGTTCGACAGGGGGCTCTGAAGCTTTCTTT.

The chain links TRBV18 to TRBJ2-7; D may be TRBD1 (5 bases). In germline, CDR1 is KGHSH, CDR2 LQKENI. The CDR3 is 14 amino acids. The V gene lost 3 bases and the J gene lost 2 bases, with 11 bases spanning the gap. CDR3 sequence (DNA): TGTGCCAGCTCACCCCTCGACAGTACCTACGAGCAGTACTTC. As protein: CASSPLDSTYEQYF.

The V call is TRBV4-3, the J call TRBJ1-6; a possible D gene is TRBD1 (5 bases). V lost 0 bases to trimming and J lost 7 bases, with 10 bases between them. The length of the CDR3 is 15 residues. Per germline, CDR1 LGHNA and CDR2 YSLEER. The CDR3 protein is CASSQDRSGNSPLHF. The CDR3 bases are TGCGCCAGCAGCCAAGATCGGTCAGGGAATTCACCCCTCCACTTT.

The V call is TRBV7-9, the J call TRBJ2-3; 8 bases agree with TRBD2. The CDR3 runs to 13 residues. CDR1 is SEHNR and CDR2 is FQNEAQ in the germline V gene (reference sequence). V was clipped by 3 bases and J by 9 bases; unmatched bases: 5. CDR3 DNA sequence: TGTGCCAGCAGCTTGTACGGCGGGGGGACGCAGTATTTT. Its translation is CASSLYGGGTQYF.

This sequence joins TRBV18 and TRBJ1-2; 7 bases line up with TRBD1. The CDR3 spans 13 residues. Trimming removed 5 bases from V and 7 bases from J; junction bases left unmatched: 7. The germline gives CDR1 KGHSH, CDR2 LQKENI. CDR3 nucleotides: TGTGCCAGCTCAGGAAGACAGGGAGGTGGCTACACCTTC. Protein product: CASSGRQGGGYTF.

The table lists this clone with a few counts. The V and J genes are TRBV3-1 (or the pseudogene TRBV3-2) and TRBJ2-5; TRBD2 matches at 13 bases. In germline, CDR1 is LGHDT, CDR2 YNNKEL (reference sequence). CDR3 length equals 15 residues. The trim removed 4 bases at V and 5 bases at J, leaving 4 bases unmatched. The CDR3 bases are TGTGCCAGCAGCCTCCAGACTAGCGGGGGGGAGACCCAGTACTTC. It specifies CASSLQTSGGETQYF.

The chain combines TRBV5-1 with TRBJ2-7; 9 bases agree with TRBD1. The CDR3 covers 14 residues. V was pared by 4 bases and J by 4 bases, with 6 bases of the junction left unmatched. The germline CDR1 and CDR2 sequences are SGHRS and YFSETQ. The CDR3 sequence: CASSAGQGGYEQYF. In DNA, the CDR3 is TGCGCCAGCAGCGCGGGACAGGGTGGTTACGAGCAGTACTTC.

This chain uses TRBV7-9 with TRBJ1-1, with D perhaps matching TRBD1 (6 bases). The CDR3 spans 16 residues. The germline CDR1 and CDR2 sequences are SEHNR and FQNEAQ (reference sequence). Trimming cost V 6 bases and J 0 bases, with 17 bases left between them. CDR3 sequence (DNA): TGTGCCAGCAGTCCAGGTAGGACAGAGGTGAACACTGAAGCTTTCTTT. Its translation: CASSPGRTEVNTEAFF. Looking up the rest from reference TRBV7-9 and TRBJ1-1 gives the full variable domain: DTGVSQNPRHKITKRGQNVTFRCDPISEHNRLYWYRQTLGQGPEFLTYFQNEAQLEKSRLLSDRFSAERPKGSFSTLEIQRTEQGDSAMYLCASSPGRTEVNTEAFFGQGTRLTVV.

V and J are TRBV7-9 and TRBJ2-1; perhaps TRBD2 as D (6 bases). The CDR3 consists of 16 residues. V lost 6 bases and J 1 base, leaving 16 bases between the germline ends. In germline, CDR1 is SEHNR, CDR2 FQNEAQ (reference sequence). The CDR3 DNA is TGTGCCAGCAGTCTCATCGCGGGGACTTCCTACAATGAGCAGTTCTTC. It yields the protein CASSLIAGTSYNEQFF.

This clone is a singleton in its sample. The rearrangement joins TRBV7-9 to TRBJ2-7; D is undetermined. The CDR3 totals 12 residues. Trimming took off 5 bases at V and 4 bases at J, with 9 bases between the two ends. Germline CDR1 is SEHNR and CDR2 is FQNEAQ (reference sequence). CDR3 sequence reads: CASSNTRYEQYF. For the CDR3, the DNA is TGTGCCAGCAGCAATACTCGTTACGAGCAGTACTTC.

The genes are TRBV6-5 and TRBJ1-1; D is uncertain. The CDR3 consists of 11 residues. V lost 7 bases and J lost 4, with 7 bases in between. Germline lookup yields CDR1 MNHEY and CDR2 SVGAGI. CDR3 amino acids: CASMGGTEAFF. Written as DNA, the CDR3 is TGTGCCAGCATGGGAGGCACTGAAGCTTTCTTT.

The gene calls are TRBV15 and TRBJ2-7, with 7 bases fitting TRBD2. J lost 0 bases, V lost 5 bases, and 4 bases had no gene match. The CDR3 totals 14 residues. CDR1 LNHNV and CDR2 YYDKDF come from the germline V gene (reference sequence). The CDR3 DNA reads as TGTGCCACCAGCGGACGGACTAGCTCCTACGAGCAGTACTTC. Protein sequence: CATSGRTSSYEQYF.

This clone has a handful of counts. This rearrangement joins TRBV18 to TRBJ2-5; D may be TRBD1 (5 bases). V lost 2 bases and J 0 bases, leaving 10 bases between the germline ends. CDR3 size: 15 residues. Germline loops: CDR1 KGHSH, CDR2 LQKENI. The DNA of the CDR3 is TGTGCCAGCTCACCAGGGCCACAGGACCAAGAGACCCAGTACTTC. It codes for CASSPGPQDQETQYF.